These T cell receptor beta chains were read from a single sample in a study of brain T cells in children with intractable seizures. The repertoire was sequenced with immunoSEQ multiplex PCR; TCRdb's copy has only in-frame clones and lacks some. The sample holds some 2,400 clones; more than 65% are singletons and the top ten take around 10%. The sample in question was resected brain tissue, obtained at surgery. These TCRs come from a boy younger than two with hemimegalencephaly and intractable seizures. Both conserved end residues are part of each CDR3. The order of the fields is J gene, V gene, clone size, D gene, CDR3 DNA, CDR3 protein. D genes are given only for firm matches. Part of the rows lack a size; the others show once, few, many or a class for expanded clones.

TRBJ2-1 | TRBV7-3 | . | TRBD2 | TGTGCCAGCAGCTTAAGCACGGGGGGATACAATGAGCAGTTCTTC | CASSLSTGGYNEQFF
TRBJ2-1 | TRBV5-1 | . | TRBD2 | TGCGCCAGCAGCTTTAGCGGGAGAATAGGTGAGCAGTTCTTC | CASSFSGRIGEQFF
TRBJ2-3 | TRBV9 | . | . | TGTGCCAGCAGCCTACTTAGGGCAGATACGCAGTATTTT | CASSLLRADTQYF
TRBJ2-1 | TRBV27 | . | . | TGTGCCAGCGCCCAACGGACGGGGAGCTCCTACAATGAGCAGTTCTTC | CASAQRTGSSYNEQFF
TRBJ2-2 | TRBV23-1 | . | TRBD1 | TGCGCCAGCAGTCAGGAAGACAGGGGCCGGCGGGAGCTGTTTTTT | CASSQEDRGRRELFF
TRBJ2-7 | TRBV11-2 | once | TRBD1 | TGTGCCAGCAGCTTAATATCTCGACAGGGGCCCTACGAGCAGTACTTC | CASSLISRQGPYEQYF
TRBJ2-2 | TRBV30 | . | . | TGTGCCTGGATGCCCGGGTTTTGGGCCGGGGAGCTGTTTTTT | CAWMPGFWAGELFF
TRBJ2-5 | TRBV28 | . | TRBD2 | TGTGCCAGCAGACCCCCGGGAGGGCCCCCAGAGACCCAGTACTTC | CASRPPGGPPETQYF
TRBJ2-3 | TRBV2 | . | . | TGTGCCAGCAGTGAGTCAGGGTTGTGGGTTAGCACAGATACGCAGTATTTT | CASSESGLWVSTDTQYF
TRBJ2-7 | TRBV3-1/TRBV3-2 | . | TRBD1 | TGTGCCAGCAGCCAAGGTTACAGGGGATACGAGCAGTACTTC | CASSQGYRGYEQYF
TRBJ1-4 | TRBV2 | . | . | TGTGCCAGCAGTGAATACAGGGCGGGCGAAAAACTGTTTTTT | CASSEYRAGEKLFF
TRBJ2-1 | TRBV2 | . | . | TGTGCCAGCAGCCGAGGGGGGGTGGGAAATGAGCAGTTCTTC | CASSRGGVGNEQFF
TRBJ2-3 | TRBV19 | once | . | TGTGCCAGTAGTAGTATTTCCGGGGATACGCAGTATTTT | CASSSISGDTQYF
TRBJ2-3 | TRBV6-5 | . | . | TGTGCCAGCAGCCGTTACACAGATACGCAGTATTTT | CASSRYTDTQYF
TRBJ2-1 | TRBV24-1 | . | TRBD2 | TGTGCCACCAGTGATCGGGGTGAGCGGGAGATGTTTGAGCAGTTCTTC | CATSDRGEREMFEQFF
TRBJ1-5 | TRBV5-6 | . | . | TGTGCCAGCAGCTTGGGGGAGGGTCTGCCCCAGCATTTT | CASSLGEGLPQHF
TRBJ1-1 | TRBV24-1 | . | . | TGTGCCACCAGTGATTTGAACACTGAAGCTTTCTTT | CATSDLNTEAFF
TRBJ2-3 | TRBV15 | . | . | TGTGCCACCAAGTTGGGCGGAAGAACCACAGATACGCAGTATTTT | CATKLGGRTTDTQYF
TRBJ1-2 | TRBV4-1 | . | . | TGCGCCAGCAGCCTCCCGCAGTGGGGCAGCAACTATGGCTACACCTTC | CASSLPQWGSNYGYTF
TRBJ1-5 | TRBV6-6 | . | . | TGTGCCAGCAGTTACTCCACGGGAGAAACATACCCCCAGCATTTT | CASSYSTGETYPQHF
TRBJ2-7 | TRBV4-1 | once | . | TGCGCCAGCAGCTTTATGTCAGACAGATACGAGCAGTACTTC | CASSFMSDRYEQYF
TRBJ2-5 | TRBV20-1 | . | TRBD1 | TGCAGTGCTAGTATTGACAGGGACCAAGAGACCCAGTACTTC | CSASIDRDQETQYF
TRBJ2-5 | TRBV4-1 | . | TRBD2 | TGCGCCAGCAGCGGCGGGGGGGAGACCCAGTACTTC | CASSGGGETQYF
TRBJ2-1 | TRBV9 | few | . | TGTGCCAGCAGCGAGGGCGGAACCTACAATGAGCAGTTCTTC | CASSEGGTYNEQFF
TRBJ2-2 | TRBV3-1/TRBV3-2 | . | . | TGTGCCAGCAGCCCAAACAGAGGGCCAAAGTGGGGCGGGGAGCTGTTTTTT | CASSPNRGPKWGGELFF
TRBJ2-7 | TRBV11-2 | . | . | TGTGCCAGCAGCTTAGCCACCTACGAGCAGTACTTC | CASSLATYEQYF
TRBJ2-1 | TRBV30 | . | . | TGTGCCTGGAACCCGGGACACTCCTACAATGAGCAGTTCTTC | CAWNPGHSYNEQFF
TRBJ2-5 | TRBV18 | . | . | TGTGCCAGCTCACGCCAGGGAGAGACCCAGTACTTC | CASSRQGETQYF
TRBJ2-1 | TRBV4-3 | . | . | TGCGCCAGCAGCCAAGATCCCGGCCGGTCCTACAATGAGCAGTTCTTC | CASSQDPGRSYNEQFF
TRBJ2-7 | TRBV30 | . | . | TGTGCCTGGGATACATCCCTCTCACGGGGGAGTGAGCAGTACTTC | CAWDTSLSRGSEQYF
TRBJ1-2 | TRBV29-1 | . | TRBD1 | TGCAGCGGGATGACAGGGCCCGGTGGCTACACCTTC | CSGMTGPGGYTF
TRBJ2-7 | TRBV4-3 | once | TRBD2 | TGCGCCAGCAGCCAAGATCGAGCGGGGACCTACGAGCAGTACTTC | CASSQDRAGTYEQYF
TRBJ2-1 | TRBV7-9 | . | TRBD2 | TGTGCCAGCAGCTTAGTGCTAGCGGGCCAGTTCTTC | CASSLVLAGQFF
TRBJ2-4 | TRBV2 | once | TRBD2 | TGTGCCAGCAGTCCCCAGGGACTAGCGCCCACTACCAAAAACATTCAGTACTTC | CASSPQGLAPTTKNIQYF
TRBJ1-5 | TRBV18 | . | . | TGTGCCAGCTCACCACTTAGGCAGGCACTAAATCAGCCCCAGCATTTT | CASSPLRQALNQPQHF
TRBJ1-4 | TRBV19 | few | TRBD1 | TGTGCCAGTGGGACAGGGAATGAAAAACTGTTTTTT | CASGTGNEKLFF
TRBJ2-7 | TRBV20-1 | few | . | TGCAGTGCTAGTCCTCAGTTCCACGAGCAGTACTTC | CSASPQFHEQYF
TRBJ2-3 | TRBV5-6 | once | . | TGTGCCAGCAGCTCCCTCGCGGTCTCCTTGACAGATACGCAGTATTTT | CASSSLAVSLTDTQYF
TRBJ2-1 | TRBV7-8 | . | . | TGTGCCAGCAGCATCGGGACCACCTACGAGCAGTTCTTC | CASSIGTTYEQFF
TRBJ2-5 | TRBV29-1 | . | . | TGCAGCGTTGCCACGCGGGAGACCCAGTACTTC | CSVATRETQYF
TRBJ2-7 | TRBV7-9 | . | TRBD1 | TGTGCCAGCAGCTCCGGGACAGGGTCCTACGAGCAGTACTTC | CASSSGTGSYEQYF
TRBJ1-5 | TRBV2 | . | TRBD1 | TGTGCCAGCAGTGAAGCTGACAGGGGAAATCAGCCCCAGCATTTT | CASSEADRGNQPQHF
TRBJ1-4 | TRBV7-6 | . | . | TGTGCCAGCAGCTTAGGGGGTCGGGGGATTTCGGAAAAACTGTTTTTT | CASSLGGRGISEKLFF
TRBJ2-7 | TRBV28 | . | . | TGTGCCAGCAGTCTCGGGACTCAAAGCTCCTACGAGCAGTACTTC | CASSLGTQSSYEQYF
TRBJ2-7 | TRBV6-5 | . | TRBD2 | TGTGCCGGGGAAGCGGGGTATGGGAGCGAGCAGTACTTC | CAGEAGYGSEQYF
TRBJ1-3 | TRBV4-1 | . | TRBD1 | TGCGCCAGCAGCGACAGGGTTGGAAACACCATATATTTT | CASSDRVGNTIYF
TRBJ1-4 | TRBV2 | . | . | TGTGCCAGTACTCTACGGGGCGGGGAAAAACTGTTTTTT | CASTLRGGEKLFF
TRBJ1-2 | TRBV28 | . | . | TGTGCCAGCAGTTTAGGACATTATGGCTACACCTTC | CASSLGHYGYTF
TRBJ2-7 | TRBV19 | once | TRBD2 | TGTGCCAGTAGTATTGTAGCGGGGCATCTGGAGCAGTACTTC | CASSIVAGHLEQYF
TRBJ2-7 | TRBV10-3 | . | TRBD2 | TGTGCCATCAGTGAGGGGACTAGCGGATACTACGAGCAGTACTTC | CAISEGTSGYYEQYF
TRBJ2-3 | TRBV27 | . | TRBD1 | TGTGCCAGCAGTCCGCGACAGGGGGCATTTGCAGATACGCAGTATTTT | CASSPRQGAFADTQYF
TRBJ1-6 | TRBV9 | . | . | TGTGCCAGCAGCGTAGACTATAATTCACCCCTCCACTTT | CASSVDYNSPLHF
TRBJ2-6 | TRBV12-1 | . | . | TGTGCCAGCAGCCCTGGGACAGGGCCTACCTCTGGGGCCAACGTCCTGACTTTC | CASSPGTGPTSGANVLTF
TRBJ2-7 | TRBV2 | . | TRBD1 | TGTGCCAGCACGTTCCCGCAGGGACAGGGGGCGCGAGAGCAGTACTTC | CASTFPQGQGAREQYF
TRBJ2-1 | TRBV11-2 | . | . | TGTGCCAGCAGCCCGGCGGGACTCCCCAATGAGCAGTTCTTC | CASSPAGLPNEQFF
TRBJ2-7 | TRBV6-5 | . | TRBD2 | TGTGCCAGCAGTCCGACTAGCGGTTACGAGCAGTACTTC | CASSPTSGYEQYF
TRBJ2-7 | TRBV4-1 | . | TRBD1 | TGCGCCAGCAGCCCAGCCATCGCACAGGGGGCCTACGAGCAGTACTTC | CASSPAIAQGAYEQYF
TRBJ2-7 | TRBV11-2 | few | . | TGTGCCAGCAGCTTCGACAGTTCCTACGAGCAGTACTTC | CASSFDSSYEQYF
TRBJ1-2 | TRBV27 | . | . | TGTGCCAGCAGTCTTACCCCAAGGGACTATGGCTACACCTTC | CASSLTPRDYGYTF